This T cell receptor (beta chain) was profiled in a study of control samples from healthy donors and cancer patients. This CDR3 has 13 residues. CDR1 is LNHNV, CDR2 YYDKDF, per germline (reference sequence). Deletions cut 0 bases from V and 3 bases from J, with 2 bases between. This table comes from immunoSEQ multiplex PCR, and its TCRdb copy is limited to in-frame clones, with some not included. The sample holds 100,000 or so clones; about 80% are singletons and the top ten take around 14%. Material for sequencing was blood. The rearrangement uses TRBV15 and TRBJ2-2; D gene uncertain. This TCR came from a woman between 50 and 59 years old in good health. CDR3: CATSREYTGELFF. The CDR3 nucleotides are TGTGCCACCAGCAGAGAGTACACCGGGGAGCTGTTTTTT.